This T cell receptor beta chain derives from a study of graft-versus-host responses after intestinal transplantation. Study background: Transplant recipients had multivisceral, liver-intestinal, or isolated intestinal grafts. Once they had received anti-thymocyte globulin induction, all recipients took tacrolimus and steroids for roughly three years. Study-wide results and limits: Among recipient marrow samples, GvH clones were found; some appeared first in ileum or blood. Early post-transplant falls in HvG clones accompanied the peak levels of circulating GvH clones.

V lost 7 bases, J lost 5 bases, and 15 bases lay in between. The CDR3 is made up of 13 amino acids. The germline gives CDR1 SGHRS, CDR2 YFSETQ. Data came from immunoSEQ multiplex PCR; TCRdb stores just in-frame clones and leaves some out. There are 40,000 to 45,000 clones in the sample; 90% to 95% occur only once, and approximately 0.53% lies in the top ten. As for this clone: Its antigen is still unknown.

The V and J genes are TRBV5-1 and TRBJ2-5, with D possibly called TRBD1 or TRBD2 (6 bases each). The clonotype was recovered from a human donor who was the organ donor for an intestinal transplant. The sequenced sample was unstimulated CD8+ T cells sorted from spleen or lymph node cells, obtained before transplant. The CDR3 sequence: CASARRGRETQYF. The CDR3 nucleotides are TGCGCCAGCGCCCGACGGGGGCGGGAGACCCAGTACTTC.